One sample yielded the 19 T cell receptor beta chains listed below, sequenced in a study of blood T cell repertoires in COVID-19. Clones were sequenced by immunoSEQ multiplex PCR, and TCRdb holds only the in-frame ones, with some missing. The sample contains 150,000 or so clones, roughly nine tenths of which appear only once. The sample consisted of peripheral blood. The receptors stem from a woman aged 70-85 years with acute or convalescent COVID-19.

Concerning this clone: This CDR3 is also generated by other DNA sequences in the sample. The V gene is TRBV9, the J gene TRBJ1-3, with D perhaps matching TRBD1 (5 bases). The CDR3 length is 15 residues. In germline, CDR1 is SGDLS, CDR2 YYNGEE. With 0 bases removed from V and 2 bases from J, the gap between germline ends came to 9 bases. This CDR3 reads CASSVGSRAGNTIYF. CDR3 DNA sequence: TGTGCCAGCAGCGTAGGGAGCAGGGCTGGAAACACCATATATTTT.

This rearrangement joins TRBV7-9 to TRBJ2-1; TRBD2 agrees at 12 bases. The CDR3 loop spans 15 amino acids. CDR1 and CDR2 (germline): SEHNR, FQNEAQ (reference sequence). The V segment lost 6 bases and the J segment 6 bases; nucleotides outside the gene matches: 6. CDR3 nucleotides: TGTGCCAGCAGTGCAGGACTAGCGGGAACCAATGAGCAGTTCTTC. Translation gives CASSAGLAGTNEQFF.

The V call is TRBV28, the J call TRBJ1-5; no clear D. From germline, CDR1 is MDHEN and CDR2 SYDVKM. CDR3 length: 15 amino acids. Deletions cut 1 base from V and 0 bases from J, with 7 bases between. CDR3 residues: CASSLSVGSNQPQHF. The CDR3 nucleotides are TGTGCCAGCAGTTTATCGGTTGGTAGCAATCAGCCCCAGCATTTT.

The chain recombines TRBV27 with TRBJ1-1; 7 nucleotides match TRBD1. V shed 3 bases and J 4 bases; nucleotides not matched to a gene: 2. The V gene's germline CDR1 is MNHEY and CDR2 SMNVEV (reference sequence). The CDR3 totals 13 residues. The CDR3 nucleotides read TGTGCCAGCAGTTTCTGGGACAGCACTGAAGCTTTCTTT. Protein: CASSFWDSTEAFF.

This rearrangement joins TRBV21-1 to TRBJ2-1; the table assigns TRBD1, which was not confirmed against the DNA. TRBV21-1 is annotated as a pseudogene. The CDR3 contains 15 residues. CDR3 protein: CASSNTGTGGNEQFF. The CDR3 DNA reads as TGTGCCAGCAGCAATACAGGGACGGGTGGGAATGAGCAGTTCTTC.

This chain uses TRBV7-2 with TRBJ1-5; 9 bases agree with TRBD1. This CDR3 has 15 amino acids. V lost 2 bases and J lost 11; bases outside the gene matches: 10. CDR1 and CDR2 from the germline V gene are SGHTA and FQGNSA. Written as DNA, the CDR3 is TGTGCCAGCAGCTTATCGGGACAGGGTCGGAGGGCCCAGCATTTT. Translation gives CASSLSGQGRRAQHF.

This clone was observed a handful of times. This CDR3 is CASSKGGGKSMNTEAFF. CDR3 nucleotides: TGTGCCAGCAGCAAAGGAGGGGGCAAGTCCATGAACACTGAAGCTTTCTTT. This rearrangement joins TRBV21-1 to TRBJ1-1; TRBD1 reflects the table's D call only, with no check against the DNA. TRBV21-1 is recorded as a pseudogene. The length of the CDR3 is 17 residues.

The genes are TRBV11-2 and TRBJ1-1; D not certain. The V and J ends lost 0 bases and 1 base respectively, with 12 bases between them. This CDR3 has 16 amino acids. The germline gives CDR1 SGHAT, CDR2 FQNNGV. The CDR3 loop is CASSLDLIEANTEAFF. The CDR3 DNA reads TGTGCCAGCAGCTTAGATCTGATTGAGGCGAACACTGAAGCTTTCTTT. The variable domain in full, with the rest retrieved from reference TRBV11-2 and TRBJ1-1, is EAGVAQSPRYKIIEKRQSVAFWCNPISGHATLYWYQQILGQGPKLLIQFQNNGVVDDSQLPKDRFSAERLKGVDSTLKIQPAKLEDSAVYLCASSLDLIEANTEAFFGQGTRLTVV.

V is TRBV7-9 and J is TRBJ1-2, with a weak D call TRBD1 (6 bases). V was shortened by 5 bases and J by 6 bases, with 19 bases between the two germline ends. Per germline, CDR1 SEHNR and CDR2 FQNEAQ (reference sequence). The CDR3 contains 15 residues. CDR3 sequence reads: CASSVLAGAGNGYTF. The CDR3 DNA is TGTGCCAGCAGCGTCCTGGCGGGGGCAGGGAATGGCTACACCTTC.

In this sample, this clone turned up once. V and J are TRBV5-1 and TRBJ2-7, with 12 bases identical to TRBD1. Germline V CDR1 and CDR2: SGHRS, YFSETQ. J was trimmed by 5 bases and V by 3 bases; bases with no gene match: 6. This CDR3 region has 15 residues. CDR3 in amino acids: CASSSTGQGANEQYF. CDR3 sequence (DNA): TGCGCCAGCAGCTCGACGGGACAGGGGGCGAACGAGCAGTACTTC. Full variable domain (remainder filled in from reference TRBV5-1 and TRBJ2-7): KAGVTQTPRYLIKTRGQQVTLSCSPISGHRSVSWYQQTPGQGLQFLFEYFSETQRNKGNFPGRFSGRQFSNSRSEMNVSTLELGDSALYLCASSSTGQGANEQYFGPGTRLTVT.

The gene calls are TRBV11-3 and TRBJ2-2, with a possible D match to TRBD1 (6 bases). Trimming left V 2 bases short and J 4 bases short, with 11 bases between. The germline V gene has CDR1 SGHNT and CDR2 YENEEA. The CDR3 totals 15 residues. The CDR3 DNA reads TGTGCCAGCAGCTTAAAGGGGGTCGGCACCGGGGAGCTGTTTTTT. Encoded protein: CASSLKGVGTGELFF.

The rearrangement links TRBV10-3 to TRBJ1-2, with D maybe TRBD1 (6 bases). Trimming cost V 4 bases and J 3 bases, with 12 bases left between them. Germline V lookup: CDR1 ENHRY, CDR2 SYGVKD. This CDR3 is built from 14 residues. The DNA of the CDR3 is TGTGCCATCAGTGGGACAGTAAGTGACTATGGCTACACCTTC. Translating gives CAISGTVSDYGYTF.

A single count supports this clone. V and J are TRBV4-2 and TRBJ2-1; 8 nucleotides agree with TRBD2. Germline CDR1 and CDR2: LGHNA and YNFKEQ. The trim removed 5 bases at V and 0 bases at J, leaving 6 bases unmatched. The CDR3 totals 16 residues. CDR3 nucleotide sequence: TGTGCCAGCAGCTCCCGACTAGCGAGCTCCTACAATGAGCAGTTCTTC. It is translated as CASSSRLASSYNEQFF.

The V gene is TRBV6-1, the J gene TRBJ1-5, with a weak D call TRBD1 (6 bases). V lost 3 bases to trimming and J lost 5 bases, with 14 bases between them. Germline V gene sequence: CDR1 MNHNS, CDR2 SASEGT. CDR3 size: 15 residues. Written as DNA, the CDR3 is TGTGCCAGCAGTGATAGGTGGACAGCGGATCAGCCCCAGCATTTT. This codes for CASSDRWTADQPQHF.

This clone came up once. The chain links TRBV10-2 to TRBJ1-5; D is unclear. This CDR3 is 15 amino acids long. The ends were cut back, 4 bases at V and 2 bases at J, with 12 bases in the middle. Looked up from germline, CDR1 is WSHSY and CDR2 is SAAADI. CDR3 coding DNA: TGCGCCAGCAGTGGGGCGGGAGGCGGCAATCAGCCCCAGCATTTT. This translates into CASSGAGGGNQPQHF.

This clone was observed a few times. The chain joins TRBV2 to TRBJ1-2, with 7 bases identical to TRBD1. The CDR3 runs to 13 residues. V shed 4 bases, J shed 5 bases, and the junction held 4 bases outside the gene matches. Germline assignment: CDR1 SNHLY and CDR2 FYNNEI. The CDR3 bases are TGTGCCAGCAGTGGACAGGGTCAATATGGCTACACCTTC. Protein: CASSGQGQYGYTF.

V gene TRBV25-1 combines with J gene TRBJ2-3; possible D gene TRBD2, 5 bases. The V gene lost 4 bases and the J gene lost 0 bases, with 8 bases spanning the gap. The germline V gene encodes CDR1 MGHDK and CDR2 SYGVNS. The CDR3 spans 14 residues. The CDR3 region has the DNA TGTGCCAGCAGTGGGACTCATAGCACAGATACGCAGTATTTT. Its protein is CASSGTHSTDTQYF.

The chain is built from TRBV5-8 and TRBJ2-7; D is uncertain. Germline V lookup: CDR1 SGHTS, CDR2 YDEGEE. Trimming pared 3 bases from V and 13 bases from J, leaving 17 bases between. The CDR3 consists of 12 residues. The CDR3: CASSSYDDKAYF. CDR3 DNA sequence: TGTGCCAGCAGCTCCTACGACGACAAAGCATACTTC.

The rearrangement links TRBV9 to TRBJ1-6, with 7 nucleotides matching TRBD1. From germline, CDR1 is SGDLS and CDR2 YYNGEE. CDR3 length: 14 residues. After removal of 3 bases from V and 7 bases from J, the junction contained 4 bases not matched to a gene. The CDR3, as DNA: TGTGCCAGCAGCGGGACAGGTCGGAATTCACCCCTCCACTTT. It specifies CASSGTGRNSPLHF.